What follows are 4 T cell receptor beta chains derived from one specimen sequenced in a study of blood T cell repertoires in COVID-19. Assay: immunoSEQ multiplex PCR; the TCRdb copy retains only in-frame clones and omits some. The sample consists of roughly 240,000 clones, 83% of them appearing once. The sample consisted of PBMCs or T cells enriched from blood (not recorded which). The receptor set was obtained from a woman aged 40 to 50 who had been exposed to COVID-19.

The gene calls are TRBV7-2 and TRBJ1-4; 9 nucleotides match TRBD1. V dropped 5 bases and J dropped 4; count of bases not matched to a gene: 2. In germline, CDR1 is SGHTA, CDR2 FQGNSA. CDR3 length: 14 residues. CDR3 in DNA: TGTGCCAGCAGCCGGGACAGGGTTAATGAAAAACTGTTTTTT. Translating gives CASSRDRVNEKLFF.

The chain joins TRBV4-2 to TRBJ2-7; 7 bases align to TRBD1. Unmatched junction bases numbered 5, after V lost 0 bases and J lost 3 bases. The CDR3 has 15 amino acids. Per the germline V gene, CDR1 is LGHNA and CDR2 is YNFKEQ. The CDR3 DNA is TGTGCCAGCAGCCAAGATTTAGGGGGCAGCTACGAGCAGTACTTC. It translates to CASSQDLGGSYEQYF.

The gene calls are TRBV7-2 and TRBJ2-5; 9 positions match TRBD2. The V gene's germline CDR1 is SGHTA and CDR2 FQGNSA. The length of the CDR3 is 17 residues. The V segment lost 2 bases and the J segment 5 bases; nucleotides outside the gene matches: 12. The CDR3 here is CASSLLGVAGAGETQYF. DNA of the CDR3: TGTGCCAGCAGCTTATTAGGAGTAGCGGGGGCCGGGGAGACCCAGTACTTC.

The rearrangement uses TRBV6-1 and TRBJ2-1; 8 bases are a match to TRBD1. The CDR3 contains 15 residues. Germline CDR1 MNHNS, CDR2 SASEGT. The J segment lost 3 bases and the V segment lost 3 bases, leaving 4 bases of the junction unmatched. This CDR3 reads CASSDTDRVYNEQFF. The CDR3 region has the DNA TGTGCCAGCAGTGACACGGACAGGGTCTACAATGAGCAGTTCTTC.